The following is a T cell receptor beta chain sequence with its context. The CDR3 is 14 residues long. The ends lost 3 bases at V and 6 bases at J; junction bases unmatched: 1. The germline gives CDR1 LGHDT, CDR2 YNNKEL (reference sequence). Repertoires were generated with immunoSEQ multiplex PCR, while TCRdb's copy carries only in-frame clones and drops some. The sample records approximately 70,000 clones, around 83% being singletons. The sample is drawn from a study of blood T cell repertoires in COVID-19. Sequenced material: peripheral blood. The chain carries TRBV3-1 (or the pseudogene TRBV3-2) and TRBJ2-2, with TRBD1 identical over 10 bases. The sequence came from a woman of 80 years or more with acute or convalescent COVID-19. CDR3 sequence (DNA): TGTGCCAGCAGCCACGGGACAGGGGCCGGGGAGCTGTTTTTT. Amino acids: CASSHGTGAGELFF.